The sample holds many counts of the clone carrying this T cell receptor beta chain. Its antigen is unidentified. Trimming left V 7 bases short and J 6 bases short, with 10 bases between. CDR3 length equals 12 residues. Germline CDR1 reads SGHRS; CDR2 reads YFSETQ. TCRdb re-called the RT-PCR reads with MiXCR, one entry per CDR3 protein. The data contain around 570,000 distinct CDR3 sequences, 6% to 9% of them singletons. The source of the sample is a study of response to subunit inactivated influenza vaccine. Study outcomes and limitations: Authors suggested few new T cells are recruited by each seasonal influenza vaccination.

This specimen consisted of PBMCs from blood, obtained roughly 24 months after vaccination. This chain uses TRBV5-1 with TRBJ2-2; D is unclear. The receptor was isolated from a man in his fifties or sixties who received an inactivated influenza vaccine. This CDR3 is CASHGRPGELFF. For the CDR3, the DNA is TGCGCCAGCCATGGAAGGCCCGGGGAGCTGTTTTTT.